This is a list of T cell receptor beta chains from one sample in a study of patients and donors after allogeneic stem cell transplantation. Via MiXCR, TCRdb re-called the RT-PCR reads, giving one row per CDR3 protein. This sample has about a million distinct CDR3 sequences; more than 15% occur once, and the top ten carry around 6%. Sequencing used blood, either unsorted or a sorted T cell fraction (not recorded which). Receptors originate from a human donor who was either an allogeneic HSCT recipient or a stem cell or donor lymphocyte infusion donor (not recorded which). It is not recorded whose cells these are; they may come from a transplant donor. CDR3s include the opening cysteine and the closing phenylalanine or tryptophan. Fields, in order: clone size, J gene, V gene, D gene, CDR3 protein, CDR3 DNA. A D gene is named only where the DNA matches it firmly. The size of a clone is reported for some rows only, either as once, few or many, or as a class for expanded clones.

>many|TRBJ1-2|TRBV12-3/TRBV12-4|.
CASSDRGGQGTYYGYTF
TGTGCCAGCAGTGACAGAGGAGGGCAGGGGACCTACTATGGCTACACCTTC
>many|TRBJ1-2|TRBV9|.
CASSVRGNYGYTF
TGTGCCAGCAGCGTCAGGGGCAACTATGGCTACACCTTC
>few|TRBJ2-5|TRBV15|.
CATSRGGTEETQYF
TGTGCCACCAGCAGAGGAGGGACTGAAGAGACCCAGTACTTC
>few|TRBJ2-1|TRBV6-2/TRBV6-3|TRBD1
CASSYSSDRADNEQFF
TGTGCCAGCAGTTACTCCTCGGACAGGGCTGACAATGAGCAGTTCTTC
>few|TRBJ2-1|TRBV5-1|TRBD2
CASSLELAGPHIEQFF
TGCGCCAGCAGCTTGGAACTAGCGGGACCCCATATTGAGCAGTTCTTC
>few|TRBJ2-1|TRBV7-9|.
CASSPHLAAVRNEQFF
TGTGCCAGCAGCCCTCATTTAGCGGCCGTTCGCAATGAGCAGTTCTTC
>few|TRBJ1-2|TRBV20-1|.
CSARPPWGSTNYGYTF
TGCAGTGCTAGACCTCCGTGGGGGTCGACTAACTATGGCTACACCTTC
>once|TRBJ2-7|TRBV6-2/TRBV6-3|.
CASSYSSQGSYEQYF
TGTGCCAGCAGTTACTCGAGCCAGGGCTCATACGAGCAGTACTTC
>.|TRBJ1-2|TRBV4-1|TRBD1
CASSQTGGYDGYTF
TGCGCCAGCAGCCAAACAGGGGGTTACGATGGCTACACCTTC
>.|TRBJ2-7|TRBV20-1|TRBD2
CSARLAGGPYEQYF
TGCAGTGCTAGACTAGCGGGAGGGCCTTACGAGCAGTACTTC
>.|TRBJ2-7|TRBV27|.
CASSPPPGKSYEQYF
TGTGCCAGCAGCCCACCCCCGGGGAAATCCTACGAGCAGTACTTC
>.|TRBJ1-1|TRBV6-1|TRBD1
CASRREGGLEAFF
TGTGCCAGCAGGCGGGAAGGGGGCCTTGAAGCTTTCTTT
>.|TRBJ1-2|TRBV20-1|.
CSARQGSYGYTF
TGCAGTGCTAGACAAGGGAGCTATGGCTACACCTTC
>few|TRBJ2-5|TRBV29-1|.
CSVSRRLSTEETQYF
TGCAGCGTTTCTCGGCGTTTAAGTACGGAAGAGACCCAGTACTTC
>.|TRBJ2-1|TRBV24-1|.
CATSEGGTTTNEQFF
TGTGCCACCAGTGAGGGGGGAACGACCACCAATGAGCAGTTCTTC
>.|TRBJ2-3|TRBV5-5|TRBD2
CASSLPSGGVTDTQYF
TGTGCCAGCAGCTTGCCTAGCGGGGGTGTTACAGATACGCAGTATTTT
>.|TRBJ1-2|TRBV4-1|.
CASSQSWGSNGYTF
TGCGCCAGCAGCCAATCCTGGGGCTCGAATGGCTACACCTTC
>few|TRBJ1-1|TRBV20-1|.
CSARDPVLEPRTEAFF
TGCAGTGCTAGAGATCCTGTGCTAGAACCAAGAACTGAAGCTTTCTTT
>.|TRBJ1-4|TRBV13|TRBD1
CASSNRGGTVNEKLFF
TGTGCCAGCAGCAACAGGGGGGGGACTGTCAATGAAAAACTGTTTTTT
>few|TRBJ1-5|TRBV7-9|.
CASSRGGPVQPQHF
TGTGCCAGCAGCCGTGGGGGCCCGGTACAACCCCAGCATTTT
>few|TRBJ2-1|TRBV4-1|TRBD1
CASSQSGTGATYNEQFF
TGCGCCAGCAGCCAATCCGGGACAGGGGCGACCTACAATGAGCAGTTCTTC
>many|TRBJ2-1|TRBV10-3|.
CAISAVNGYSEQFF
TGTGCCATCAGTGCCGTAAACGGGTATAGTGAGCAGTTCTTC
>.|TRBJ2-1|TRBV18|TRBD2
CASSPFTGGEQFF
TGTGCCAGCTCACCTTTTACGGGAGGGGAGCAGTTCTTC
>many|TRBJ1-3|TRBV12-3/TRBV12-4|.
CASSFGRSSSGNTIYF
TGTGCCAGCAGTTTCGGACGGTCAAGCTCTGGAAACACCATATATTTT
>many|TRBJ2-3|TRBV7-9|TRBD2
CASSFLAAYSDTQYF
TGTGCCAGCAGCTTTCTAGCGGCCTACTCAGATACGCAGTATTTT
>few|TRBJ1-2|TRBV12-3/TRBV12-4|.
CASSLTDVRVHGYTF
TGTGCCAGCAGTTTGACGGACGTTAGGGTCCATGGCTACACCTTC